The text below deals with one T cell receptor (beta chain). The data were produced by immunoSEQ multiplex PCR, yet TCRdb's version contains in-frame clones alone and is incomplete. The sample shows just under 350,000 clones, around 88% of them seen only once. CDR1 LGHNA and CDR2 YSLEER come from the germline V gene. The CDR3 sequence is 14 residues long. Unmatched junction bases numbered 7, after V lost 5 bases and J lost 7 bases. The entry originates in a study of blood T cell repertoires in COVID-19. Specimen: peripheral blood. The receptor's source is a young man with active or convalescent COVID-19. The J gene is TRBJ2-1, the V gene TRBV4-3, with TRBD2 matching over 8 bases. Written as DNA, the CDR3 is TGCGCCAGCAGCTCGGGACTAGTAAGGAATGAGCAGTTCTTC. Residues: CASSSGLVRNEQFF.